The entry below describes one TCR beta chain. Those enrolled, adults aged about 18 to 89 years, came from about two dozen US areas. Symptom resolution, clearance, or two negative PCRs marked the recovered donors of Cohort 3. The record originates from a study of blood T cell repertoires in COVID-19. Germline CDR1 and CDR2: MNHNS and SASEGT. V was clipped by 3 bases and J by 10 bases; unmatched bases: 12. The CDR3 contains 16 residues. TCRdb keeps only in-frame clones here, not all; method: immunoSEQ multiplex PCR. In the table there are some 260,000 clones, roughly 90% of which are singletons. The chain uses TRBV6-1 and TRBJ1-6; TRBD1 aligns across 7 bases. The sample taken for sequencing was PBMCs or T cells enriched from blood (not recorded which). The TCR was taken from a man in his forties who had recovered from COVID-19. This CDR3 is CASSDLPGQFLSPLHF. In nucleotides, the CDR3 is TGTGCCAGCAGTGATCTCCCGGGACAGTTCTTATCACCCCTCCACTTT.